This T cell receptor beta chain was recovered during a study of regulatory T cells in long-lasting Graves disease. Study-level points and caveats: When disease was persistent, TRBV28, TRBJ1-2 and TRBJ2-5 were the favored segments.

Arm-PCR of CDR3 regions and iRepertoire HTBI primers were used to build TCR beta libraries. TCRdb reprocessed the multiplex PCR reads via MiXCR and lists one record per CDR3 protein. The table shows about 610,000 distinct CDR3 sequences, with 15% to 20% occurring only once. The CDR3 has 15 residues. V lost 1 base to trimming and J lost 3 bases, with 13 bases between them. In germline, CDR1 is SEHNR, CDR2 FQNEAQ (reference sequence). Stated time point: newly diagnosed GD, antithyroid drugs for less than 3 months. From RNA extracted from PBMCs, the TCR library was made. Tubes containing EDTA received nine milliliters of drawn peripheral blood. This clonotype was counted between two and nine times. Its antigen is unknown. The sample was also linked to a second study, of T cells in Graves' hyperthyroidism and ophthalmopathy. From that report: Expanded thyroid clonotypes (above 0.001) were mostly also found in blood.

This specimen consisted of peripheral blood mononuclear cells (PBMCs), obtained at new diagnosis, from a patient treated with antithyroid drugs. The chain links TRBV7-9 to TRBJ2-7; perhaps TRBD1 as D (5 bases). The clonotype comes from a man in his late teens or twenties with Graves disease. In DNA form, the CDR3 reads TGTGCCAGCAGCTTAGTGCGGCCAGGGTACTACGAGCAGTACTTC. This gives the protein CASSLVRPGYYEQYF. The variable domain in full, completed from reference TRBV7-9 and TRBJ2-7, reads DTGVSQNPRHKITKRGQNVTFRCDPISEHNRLYWYRQTLGQGPEFLTYFQNEAQLEKSRLLSDRFSAERPKGSFSTLEIQRTEQGDSAMYLCASSLVRPGYYEQYFGPGTRLTVT.